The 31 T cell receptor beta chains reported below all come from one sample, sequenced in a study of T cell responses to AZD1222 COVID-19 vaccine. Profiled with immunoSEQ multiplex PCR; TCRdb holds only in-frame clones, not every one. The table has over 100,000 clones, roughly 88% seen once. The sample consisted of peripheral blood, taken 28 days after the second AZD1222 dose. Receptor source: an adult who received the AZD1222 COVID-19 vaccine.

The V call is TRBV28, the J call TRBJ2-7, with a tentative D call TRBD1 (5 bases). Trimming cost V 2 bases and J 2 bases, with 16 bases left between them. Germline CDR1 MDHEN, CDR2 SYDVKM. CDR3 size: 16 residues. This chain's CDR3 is CASSLGPLQGTYEQYF. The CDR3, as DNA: TGTGCCAGCAGTTTAGGACCCCTCCAGGGTACCTACGAGCAGTACTTC.

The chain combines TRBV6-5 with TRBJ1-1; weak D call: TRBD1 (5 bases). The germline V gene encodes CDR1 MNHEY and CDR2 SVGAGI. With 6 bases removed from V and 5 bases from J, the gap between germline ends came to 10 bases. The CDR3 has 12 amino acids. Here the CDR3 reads CASRGGTTEAFF. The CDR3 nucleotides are TGTGCCAGCAGGGGGGGGACGACTGAAGCTTTCTTT.

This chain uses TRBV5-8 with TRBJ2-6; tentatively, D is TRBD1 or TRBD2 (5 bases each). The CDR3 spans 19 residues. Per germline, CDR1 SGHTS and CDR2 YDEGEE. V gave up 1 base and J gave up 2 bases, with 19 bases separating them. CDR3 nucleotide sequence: TGTGCCAGCAGCTTGAGTCTCGGACAACGGGGTCCTGGGGCCAACGTCCTGACTTTC. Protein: CASSLSLGQRGPGANVLTF.

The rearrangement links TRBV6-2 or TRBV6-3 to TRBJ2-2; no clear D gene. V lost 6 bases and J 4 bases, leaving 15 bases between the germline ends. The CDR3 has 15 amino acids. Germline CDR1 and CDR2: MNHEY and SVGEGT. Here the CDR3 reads CASSHLDPSTGELFF. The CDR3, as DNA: TGTGCCAGCAGCCATCTGGACCCCTCCACCGGGGAGCTGTTTTTT.

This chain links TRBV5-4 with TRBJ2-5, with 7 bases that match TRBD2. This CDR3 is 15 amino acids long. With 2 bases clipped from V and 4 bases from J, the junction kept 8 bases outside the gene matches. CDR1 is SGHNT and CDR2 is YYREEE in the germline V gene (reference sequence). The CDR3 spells CASSFASAGTETQYF. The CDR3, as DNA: TGTGCCAGCAGCTTTGCCTCAGCGGGAACAGAGACCCAGTACTTC. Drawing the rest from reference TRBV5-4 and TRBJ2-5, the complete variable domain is ETGVTQSPTHLIKTRGQQVTLRCSSQSGHNTVSWYQQALGQGPQFIFQYYREEENGRGNFPPRFSGLQFPNYSSELNVNALELDDSALYLCASSFASAGTETQYFGPGTRLLVL.

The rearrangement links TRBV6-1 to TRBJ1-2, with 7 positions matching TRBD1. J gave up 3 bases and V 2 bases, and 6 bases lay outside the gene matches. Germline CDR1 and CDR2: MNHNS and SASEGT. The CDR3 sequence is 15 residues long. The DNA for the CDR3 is TGTGCCAGCAGTGAACGGGACAGAGGGCACTATGGCTACACCTTC. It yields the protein CASSERDRGHYGYTF.

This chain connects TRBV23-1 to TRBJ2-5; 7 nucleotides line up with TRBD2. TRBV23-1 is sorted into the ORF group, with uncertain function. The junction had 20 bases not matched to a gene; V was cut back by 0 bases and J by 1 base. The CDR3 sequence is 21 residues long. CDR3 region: CASSQSGGVEIAGVPQETQYF. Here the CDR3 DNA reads TGCGCCAGCAGTCAATCGGGGGGGGTTGAAATCGCGGGAGTTCCCCAAGAGACCCAGTACTTC.

The CDR3: CASSLDILETQYF. The CDR3 coding sequence is TGCGCCAGCAGCTTGGACATTTTGGAGACCCAGTACTTC. The chain combines TRBV5-1 with TRBJ2-5; no reliable D call. The CDR3 runs 13 residues. Germline lookup yields CDR1 SGHRS and CDR2 YFSETQ. The V and J ends lost 0 bases and 5 bases respectively, with 8 bases between them.

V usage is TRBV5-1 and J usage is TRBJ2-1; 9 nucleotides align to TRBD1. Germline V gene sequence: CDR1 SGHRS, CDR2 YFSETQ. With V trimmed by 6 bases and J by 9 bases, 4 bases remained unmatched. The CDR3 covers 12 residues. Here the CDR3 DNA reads TGCGCCAGCAAATTACAGGGGGCTGAGCAGTTCTTC. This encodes CASKLQGAEQFF.

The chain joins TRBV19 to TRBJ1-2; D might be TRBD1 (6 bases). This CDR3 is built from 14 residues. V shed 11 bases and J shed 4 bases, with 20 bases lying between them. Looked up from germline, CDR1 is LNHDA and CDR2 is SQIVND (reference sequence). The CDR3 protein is CASQSGQLTYGYTF. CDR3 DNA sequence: TGTGCCTCCCAGTCAGGACAGCTCACCTATGGCTACACCTTC.

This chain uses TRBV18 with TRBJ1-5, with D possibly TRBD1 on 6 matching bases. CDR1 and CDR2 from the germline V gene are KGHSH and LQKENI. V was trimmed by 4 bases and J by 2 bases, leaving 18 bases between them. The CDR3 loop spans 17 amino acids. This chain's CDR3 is CASSLFQGPRRNQPQHF. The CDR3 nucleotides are TGTGCCAGCTCACTCTTTCAGGGGCCGAGGCGCAATCAGCCCCAGCATTTT.

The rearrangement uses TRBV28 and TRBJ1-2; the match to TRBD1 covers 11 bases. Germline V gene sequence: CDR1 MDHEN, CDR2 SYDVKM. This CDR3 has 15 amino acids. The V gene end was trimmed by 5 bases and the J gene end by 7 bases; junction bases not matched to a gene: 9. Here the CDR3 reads CASSQPGQGVFGYTF. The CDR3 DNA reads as TGTGCCAGCAGTCAACCGGGACAGGGGGTGTTTGGCTACACCTTC.

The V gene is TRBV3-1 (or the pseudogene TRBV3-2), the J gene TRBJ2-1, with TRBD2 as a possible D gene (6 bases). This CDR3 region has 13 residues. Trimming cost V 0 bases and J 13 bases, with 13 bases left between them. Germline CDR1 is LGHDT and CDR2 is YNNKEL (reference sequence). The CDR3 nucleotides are TGTGCCAGCAGCCAAGAAGGAGGGGCCGCACAGTTCTTC. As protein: CASSQEGGAAQFF.

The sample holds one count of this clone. The CDR3 spells CASSKQGAGPDTQYF. The CDR3 DNA reads TGTGCCAGCAGTAAACAGGGAGCGGGTCCAGATACGCAGTATTTT. The genes are TRBV6-5 and TRBJ2-3, with D perhaps given as TRBD1 or TRBD2 (6 bases each). Trimming removed 5 bases from V and 4 bases from J, with 16 bases in between. The CDR3 totals 15 residues. In germline, CDR1 is MNHEY, CDR2 SVGAGI.

The chain's CDR3 is CASSPTSGRAEQYF. Here the CDR3 DNA reads TGTGCCAGCAGCCCGACTAGCGGGAGGGCCGAGCAGTACTTC. The V and J genes are TRBV3-1 (or the pseudogene TRBV3-2) and TRBJ2-7; 14 positions match TRBD2. Looked up from germline, CDR1 is LGHDT and CDR2 is YNNKEL (reference sequence). With V trimmed by 4 bases and J by 6 bases, 2 bases remained unmatched. The CDR3 is 14 amino acids.

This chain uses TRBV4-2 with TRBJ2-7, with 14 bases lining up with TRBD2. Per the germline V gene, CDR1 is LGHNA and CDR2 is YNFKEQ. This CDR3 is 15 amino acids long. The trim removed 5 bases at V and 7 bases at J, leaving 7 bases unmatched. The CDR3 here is CASSEGTSGSDEQYF. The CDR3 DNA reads TGTGCCAGCAGCGAAGGGACTAGCGGGAGTGATGAGCAGTACTTC.

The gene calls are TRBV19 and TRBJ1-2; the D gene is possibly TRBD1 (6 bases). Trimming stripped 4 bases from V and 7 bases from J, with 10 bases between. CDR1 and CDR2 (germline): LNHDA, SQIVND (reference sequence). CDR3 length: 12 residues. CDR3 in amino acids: CASSSRGSGYTF. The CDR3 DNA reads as TGTGCCAGTAGTAGCAGGGGATCTGGCTACACCTTC.

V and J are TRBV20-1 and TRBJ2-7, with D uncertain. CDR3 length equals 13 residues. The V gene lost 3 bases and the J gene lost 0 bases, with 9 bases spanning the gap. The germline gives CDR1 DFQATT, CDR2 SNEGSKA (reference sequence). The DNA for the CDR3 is TGCAGTGCTAGTGGTTACAGCTCCTACGAGCAGTACTTC. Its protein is CSASGYSSYEQYF.

The chain's CDR3 is CASSKVVRAGNYHYEQYF. The DNA for the CDR3 is TGTGCCAGCAGCAAGGTTGTCCGAGCGGGGAACTACCACTACGAGCAGTACTTC. The V call is TRBV21-1, the J call TRBJ2-7; the table's D call of TRBD2 was not tested on the DNA. TRBV21-1 is described as a pseudogene. The CDR3 loop spans 18 amino acids.

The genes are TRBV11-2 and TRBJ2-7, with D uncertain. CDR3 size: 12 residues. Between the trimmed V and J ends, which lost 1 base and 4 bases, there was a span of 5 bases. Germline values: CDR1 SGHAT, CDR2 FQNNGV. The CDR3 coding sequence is TGTGCCAGCAGCTTAGTCAGGTACGAGCAGTACTTC. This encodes CASSLVRYEQYF.

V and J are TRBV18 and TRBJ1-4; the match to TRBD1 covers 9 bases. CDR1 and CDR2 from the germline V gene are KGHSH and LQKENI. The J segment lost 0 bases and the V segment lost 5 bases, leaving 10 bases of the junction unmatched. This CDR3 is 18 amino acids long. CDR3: CASSKTGTGIPTNEKLFF. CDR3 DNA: TGTGCCAGCTCAAAGACCGGGACAGGGATCCCAACTAATGAAAAACTGTTTTTT.

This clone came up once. The CDR3 spells CASSLGLAGVGEQFF. In nucleotides, the CDR3 is TGCGCCAGCAGCCTAGGACTAGCGGGAGTCGGGGAGCAGTTCTTC. V gene TRBV5-1 combines with J gene TRBJ2-1, with TRBD2 matching over 13 bases. This CDR3 has 15 residues. Germline values: CDR1 SGHRS, CDR2 YFSETQ. J lost 10 bases, V lost 4 bases, and 8 bases had no gene match.

In DNA, the CDR3 is TGTGCCAGCAGTCTATACCGGACTAGCGGGAGTTACAATGAGCAGTTCTTC. This sequence encodes CASSLYRTSGSYNEQFF. The chain is built from TRBV6-6 and TRBJ2-1; 13 bases fit TRBD2. CDR1 is MNHNY and CDR2 is SVGAGI in the germline V gene (reference sequence). V lost 5 bases and J lost 4; bases outside the gene matches: 8. CDR3 size: 17 residues.

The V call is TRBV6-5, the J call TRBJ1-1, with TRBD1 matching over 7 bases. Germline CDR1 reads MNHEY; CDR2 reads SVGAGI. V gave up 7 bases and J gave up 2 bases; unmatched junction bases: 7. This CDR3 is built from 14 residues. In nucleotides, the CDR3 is TGTGCCAGCACCGAAGGGACAGTTAACACTGAAGCTTTCTTT. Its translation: CASTEGTVNTEAFF.

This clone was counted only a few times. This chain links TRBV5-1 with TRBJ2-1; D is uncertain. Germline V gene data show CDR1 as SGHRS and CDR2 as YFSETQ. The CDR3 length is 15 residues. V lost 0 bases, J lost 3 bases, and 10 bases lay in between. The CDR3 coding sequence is TGCGCCAGCAGCTTGGAGGGCCCCAACTACAATGAGCAGTTCTTC. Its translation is CASSLEGPNYNEQFF. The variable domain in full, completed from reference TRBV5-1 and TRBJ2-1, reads KAGVTQTPRYLIKTRGQQVTLSCSPISGHRSVSWYQQTPGQGLQFLFEYFSETQRNKGNFPGRFSGRQFSNSRSEMNVSTLELGDSALYLCASSLEGPNYNEQFFGPGTRLTVL.

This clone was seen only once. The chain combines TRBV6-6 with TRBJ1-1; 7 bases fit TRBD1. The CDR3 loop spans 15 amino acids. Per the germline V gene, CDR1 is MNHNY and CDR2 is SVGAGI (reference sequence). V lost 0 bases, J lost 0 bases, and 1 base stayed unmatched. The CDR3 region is CASSYSDRLNTEAFF. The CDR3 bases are TGTGCCAGCAGTTACTCGGACAGGTTGAACACTGAAGCTTTCTTT.

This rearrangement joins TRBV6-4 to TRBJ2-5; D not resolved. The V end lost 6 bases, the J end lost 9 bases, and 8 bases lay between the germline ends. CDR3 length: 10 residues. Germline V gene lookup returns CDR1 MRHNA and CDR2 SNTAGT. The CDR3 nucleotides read TGTGCCAGCAGCGGCTTTTCCCAGTACTTC. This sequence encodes CASSGFSQYF.

CDR3 loop: CASSPQGSRAYGYTF. The CDR3 DNA reads TGTGCCAGCTCACCACAGGGGTCAAGAGCCTATGGCTACACCTTC. The V call is TRBV18, the J call TRBJ1-2; a possible D gene is TRBD1 (5 bases). Trimming stripped 1 base from V and 4 bases from J, with 13 bases between. Germline V gene lookup returns CDR1 KGHSH and CDR2 LQKENI. This CDR3 has 15 residues.

In DNA, the CDR3 is TGTGCCAGACCCGGGACAGGGGACTACGAGCAGTACTTC. Protein: CARPGTGDYEQYF. The chain links TRBV19 to TRBJ2-7, with 10 bases matching TRBD1. There are 13 residues in the CDR3. Germline V lookup: CDR1 LNHDA, CDR2 SQIVND (reference sequence). The ends lost 9 bases at V and 3 bases at J; junction bases unmatched: 5.

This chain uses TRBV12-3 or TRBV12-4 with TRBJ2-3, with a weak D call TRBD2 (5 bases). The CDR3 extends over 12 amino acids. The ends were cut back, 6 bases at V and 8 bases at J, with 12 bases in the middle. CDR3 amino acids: CASSPFEGTQYF. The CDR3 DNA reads TGTGCCAGCAGCCCGTTTGAGGGTACGCAGTATTTT.

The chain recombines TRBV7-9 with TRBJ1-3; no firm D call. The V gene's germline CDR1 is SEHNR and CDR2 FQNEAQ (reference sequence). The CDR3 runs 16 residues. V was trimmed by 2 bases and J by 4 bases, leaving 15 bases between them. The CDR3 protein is CASSLLRSSAGNTIYF. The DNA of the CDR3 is TGTGCCAGCAGCTTATTACGTTCTAGTGCCGGAAACACCATATATTTT.